These 18 T cell receptor beta chains were sequenced from one sample in a study of blood T cells in healthy people across ages. A sample-barcoded 5' primer and a J-beta primer mix were used in a second PCR of roughly 7 to 12 cycles. TCRdb itself ran the 5' RACE reads through MiXCR, one entry per CDR3 protein. Here the sample spans around 780,000 distinct CDR3 sequences, about a quarter being singletons. This same sample was also part of a study on T cells of mothers and their children.

Specimen: blood. All receptors come from a boy aged 5-17 years in good health.

This clonotype was seen a few times. CDR3 sequence reads: CASGGTATETQYF. The CDR3 coding sequence is TGTGCCAGCGGCGGGACTGCCACGGAGACCCAGTACTTC. The chain combines TRBV9 with TRBJ2-5; possible D gene TRBD2, 6 bases. V lost 7 bases and J 5 bases, leaving 15 bases between the germline ends. The germline gives CDR1 SGDLS, CDR2 YYNGEE. The CDR3 loop spans 13 amino acids.

This clonotype was observed a few times. J is TRBJ1-4 and V is TRBV6-1; tentatively, D is TRBD1 (5 bases). Germline CDR1 MNHNS, CDR2 SASEGT. The CDR3 runs to 17 residues. Between the trimmed V and J ends, which lost 6 bases and 4 bases, there was a span of 21 bases. The CDR3 DNA is TGTGCCAGCAGACCGTACTGGAGGGGTCTTAGTAATGAAAAACTGTTTTTT. This codes for CASRPYWRGLSNEKLFF.

This clonotype turned up a few times. J is TRBJ2-7 and V is TRBV11-2, with unresolved D. This CDR3 comprises 14 residues. Trimming stripped 3 bases from V and 0 bases from J, with 9 bases between. Germline values: CDR1 SGHAT, CDR2 FQNNGV. The CDR3 sequence: CASSLLPSSYEQYF. The CDR3 DNA reads TGTGCCAGCAGCTTGCTCCCGAGCTCCTACGAGCAGTACTTC.

The sample holds a few counts of this clonotype. V and J are TRBV20-1 and TRBJ2-1; D gene ambiguous. The assigned J gene may be wrong: the sequence end matches TRBJ2-5 better. This CDR3 is 13 amino acids long. CDR1 and CDR2 from the germline V gene are DFQATT and SNEGSKA (reference sequence). CDR3 region: CSAPGAVGETQYF. The CDR3 DNA reads as TGCAGTGCCCCCGGTGCTGTTGGAGAGACCCAGTACTTC.

To note about this clonotype: In this CDR3 the conserved last residue, phenylalanine or tryptophan, is missing, so a read error is likely. The chain is built from TRBV5-1 and TRBJ1-2; D uncertain. Trimming left V 5 bases short and J 1 base short, with 12 bases between. Per germline, CDR1 SGHRS and CDR2 YFSETQ. This CDR3 spans 14 amino acids. The CDR3 spells CASSSGSVNYGYTL. The CDR3 region has the DNA TGCGCCAGCAGTTCAGGTTCGGTTAACTATGGCTACACCCTC.

V and J are TRBV12-3 or TRBV12-4 and TRBJ2-1; D may be TRBD1 or TRBD2 (5 bases each). The CDR3 extends over 16 amino acids. V was clipped by 5 bases and J by 9 bases, with 23 bases between them. In DNA form, the CDR3 reads TGTGCCAGCAGTCCACTCAAGACGGGAAAGGGGAGTGAGCAGTTCTTC. It codes for CASSPLKTGKGSEQFF.

This chain uses TRBV6-6 with TRBJ1-4; possibly TRBD1 for D (6 bases). Germline CDR1 MNHNY, CDR2 SVGAGI (reference sequence). The germline V and J ends were trimmed by 7 bases and 7 bases, with 19 bases remaining between them. This CDR3 spans 15 amino acids. CDR3 DNA: TGTGCCAGCACCCTCATGGCGGGGGCAGGTGAAAAACTGTTTTTT. Protein product: CASTLMAGAGEKLFF.

This clonotype was counted only a few times. The J gene is TRBJ1-1, the V gene TRBV7-9; D is uncertain. CDR3 size: 13 residues. Germline V gene lookup returns CDR1 SEHNR and CDR2 FQNEAQ (reference sequence). V lost 4 bases and J 4 bases, leaving 10 bases between the germline ends. The CDR3 region has the DNA TGTGCCAGCAGCTCTGGACTCGGCACTGAAGCTTTCTTT. Translation: CASSSGLGTEAFF.

The V and J genes are TRBV5-1 and TRBJ1-4; TRBD1 might be the D (6 bases). The V gene lost 5 bases and the J gene lost 7 bases, with 18 bases spanning the gap. Germline V lookup: CDR1 SGHRS, CDR2 YFSETQ. The CDR3 runs 15 residues. DNA of the CDR3: TGCGCCAGCAGTCAGGGGAGGGGAGCCGGTGAAAAACTGTTTTTT. Amino acid sequence: CASSQGRGAGEKLFF.

The table lists this clonotype with a few counts. The chain is built from TRBV5-1 and TRBJ2-7; D possibly corresponds to TRBD2 (6 bases). The V gene lost 1 base and the J gene lost 2 bases, with 7 bases spanning the gap. Germline CDR1 is SGHRS and CDR2 is YFSETQ. This CDR3 has 13 residues. DNA for the CDR3: TGCGCCAGCAGCTTGTGGGGGGCCTACGAGCAGTACTTC. This encodes CASSLWGAYEQYF.

The DNA for the CDR3 is TGTGCCACCAATACCGGAGCCCTGAACACCGGGGAGCTGTTTTTT. Translated, it gives CATNTGALNTGELFF. J is TRBJ2-2 and V is TRBV15; D is unclear. The ends were cut back, 7 bases at V and 1 base at J, with 13 bases in the middle. The CDR3 consists of 15 residues. The germline CDR1 and CDR2 sequences are LNHNV and YYDKDF (reference sequence).

This chain joins TRBV9 and TRBJ2-5; D might be TRBD1 (5 bases). The CDR3 spans 14 residues. Germline V CDR1 and CDR2: SGDLS, YYNGEE. V shed 3 bases and J shed 1 base, with 10 bases lying between them. The CDR3 DNA reads TGTGCCAGCAGCGCAGGACACCTCCAAGAGACCCAGTACTTC. Encoded protein: CASSAGHLQETQYF.

The chain recombines TRBV21-1 with TRBJ2-3. TRBV21-1 represents a pseudogene. The CDR3 extends over 11 amino acids. CDR3 protein: CASSNGDTQYF. The CDR3 DNA sequence: TGTGCCAGCAGCAACGGCGATACGCAGTATTTT.

In nucleotides, the CDR3 is TGCGCCAGCAGACCCCTGGGGAAAGGGGCCCCCACCGGGGAGCTGTTTTTT. It translates to CASRPLGKGAPTGELFF. The V gene is TRBV4-1, the J gene TRBJ2-2; a possible D gene is TRBD1 (5 bases). Trimming left V 6 bases short and J 4 bases short, with 21 bases between. This CDR3 has 17 amino acids. Looked up from germline, CDR1 is MGHRA and CDR2 is YSYEKL.

In its sample, this clonotype was seen a few times. This CDR3 is CASSLPTGKSYNEQFF. The CDR3 DNA reads as TGTGCCAGCAGCCTTCCGACAGGGAAGTCCTACAATGAGCAGTTCTTC. The chain couples TRBV3-1 to TRBJ2-1; 7 positions match TRBD1. This CDR3 has 16 residues. Trimming cost V 4 bases and J 1 base; bases outside gene matches: 7. Germline-derived CDR1 and CDR2 are LGHDT and YNNKEL (reference sequence).

The rearrangement links TRBV7-9 to TRBJ2-5, with TRBD2 as a possible D gene (5 bases). The better agreement between TRBJ2-1 and the DNA end casts doubt on the J call. The CDR3 runs to 16 residues. Germline V gene lookup returns CDR1 SEHNR and CDR2 FQNEAQ (reference sequence). The CDR3 nucleotides read TGTGCCAGCAGCTACTACCACGGCCGAGGGTTATTAGAGCAGTTCTTC. The encoded protein is CASSYYHGRGLLEQFF.

The chain joins TRBV20-1 to TRBJ2-3; D assignment may be TRBD1 or TRBD2 (6 bases each). Trimming left V 1 base short and J 5 bases short, with 10 bases between. The CDR3 runs 13 residues. Germline lookup yields CDR1 DFQATT and CDR2 SNEGSKA (reference sequence). CDR3 region: CSARAGAVDTQYF. The CDR3 DNA is TGCAGTGCTAGAGCGGGGGCAGTAGATACGCAGTATTTT.

This clonotype was detected ten times or more. The V and J genes are TRBV4-1 and TRBJ2-5; D is unresolved. The germline V gene encodes CDR1 MGHRA and CDR2 YSYEKL. The CDR3 length is 13 residues. V was pared by 4 bases and J by 2 bases, with 8 bases between. As DNA, the CDR3 is TGCGCCAGCAGCCGGGCGTCACAAGAGACCCAGTACTTC. Protein: CASSRASQETQYF.